Below are 28 T cell receptor beta chains sequenced from a single sample in a study of T cell repertoires in cytomegalovirus infection. TCRdb ran MiXCR on the reads and lists one entry per CDR3 protein. The sample contains 200,000 to 300,000 distinct CDR3 sequences, approximately 13% of which appear only once. The sample was PBMCs. Receptors were obtained from a human donor in good health (CMV status not recorded). Some clones in this sample may be carry-over from other donors' samples.

The chain couples TRBV25-1 to TRBJ2-1; a weak D match, TRBD1 (5 bases). Looked up from germline, CDR1 is MGHDK and CDR2 is SYGVNS. V was trimmed by 6 bases and J by 2 bases, leaving 8 bases between them. The CDR3 sequence is 13 residues long. For the CDR3, the DNA is TGTGCCAGCAGGGGGCTAGCCTACAATGAGCAGTTCTTC. Encoded protein: CASRGLAYNEQFF.

There are a few counts of this clonotype. The chain is built from TRBV19 and TRBJ2-7; 9 bases agree with TRBD2. Trimming took 10 bases from V and 2 from J; bases not matched to a gene: 6. Looked up from germline, CDR1 is LNHDA and CDR2 is SQIVND (reference sequence). CDR3 length equals 13 residues. The CDR3 is CATKAGGPYEQYF. The DNA for the CDR3 is TGTGCCACGAAGGCGGGAGGGCCCTACGAGCAGTACTTC.

This clonotype has a count of ten or more. CDR3 amino acids: CASSLGGSMAYEQYF. The CDR3, as DNA: TGTGCCAGCAGCTTAGGGGGGAGTATGGCCTACGAGCAGTACTTC. The chain joins TRBV7-2 to TRBJ2-7; tentatively, D is TRBD1 or TRBD2 (5 bases each). Germline loops: CDR1 SGHTA, CDR2 FQGNSA. The CDR3 is 15 residues long. Trimming removed 1 base from V and 2 bases from J, with 12 bases in between.

This clonotype was recorded at least ten times. The V gene is TRBV7-2, the J gene TRBJ1-1; D is possibly TRBD1 (5 bases). The CDR3 has 13 residues. V lost 7 bases to trimming and J lost 0 bases, with 9 bases between them. The V gene's germline CDR1 is SGHTA and CDR2 FQGNSA. In DNA, the CDR3 is TGTGCCAGCACAGGGCCCATGAACACTGAAGCTTTCTTT. The encoded protein is CASTGPMNTEAFF.

This clonotype was seen ten or more times. This sequence joins TRBV7-2 and TRBJ2-1, with D perhaps TRBD1 (6 bases). This CDR3 is built from 15 residues. Looked up from germline, CDR1 is SGHTA and CDR2 is FQGNSA. With 1 base removed from V and 6 bases from J, the gap between germline ends came to 13 bases. The DNA for the CDR3 is TGTGCCAGCAGCTTAGAGAACAGGGTGTTCAATGAGCAGTTCTTC. This sequence encodes CASSLENRVFNEQFF.

This clonotype was detected a few times. This chain links TRBV3-1 with TRBJ1-5; D may be TRBD1 (6 bases). The V gene lost 2 bases and the J gene lost 7 bases, with 12 bases spanning the gap. Germline V gene data show CDR1 as LGHDT and CDR2 as YNNKEL (reference sequence). This CDR3 spans 14 amino acids. The chain's CDR3 is CASSQLDSGQPQHF. DNA for the CDR3: TGTGCCAGCAGCCAACTGGACAGCGGGCAGCCCCAGCATTTT. Variable domain in full (rest from reference TRBV3-1 and TRBJ1-5): DTAVSQTPKYLVTQMGNDKSIKCEQNLGHDTMYWYKQDSKKFLKIMFSYNNKELIINETVPNRFSPKSPDKAHLNLHINSLELGDSAVYFCASSQLDSGQPQHFGDGTRLSIL.

This clonotype appeared a few times. The V call is TRBV28, the J call TRBJ2-7, with TRBD2 matching 7 bases. CDR3 length equals 12 residues. Losses at the gene ends were 8 bases for V and 5 bases for J; bases not matched to a gene: 6. Germline CDR1 is MDHEN and CDR2 is SYDVKM. The CDR3 DNA reads TGTGCCAGCGAAAGCGGGGTCCACGAGCAGTACTTC. The encoded protein is CASESGVHEQYF.

In its sample, this clonotype was seen many times. The chain couples TRBV25-1 to TRBJ1-1; D may be TRBD1 (5 bases). The V and J ends lost 6 bases and 2 bases respectively, with 7 bases between them. The length of the CDR3 is 12 residues. Germline V gives CDR1 MGHDK, CDR2 SYGVNS. The CDR3 loop reads CASRGPNTEAFF. CDR3 nucleotide sequence: TGTGCCAGCAGGGGGCCCAACACTGAAGCTTTCTTT.

This clonotype was counted ten times or more. The chain recombines TRBV12-3 or TRBV12-4 with TRBJ2-1, with D perhaps TRBD1 (5 bases). V dropped 1 base and J dropped 7 bases, with 17 bases sitting between them. The CDR3 length is 16 residues. CDR3 in DNA: TGTGCCAGCAGTTTAGATTCCGCTGTTCAGGGAAATGAGCAGTTCTTC. Encoded protein: CASSLDSAVQGNEQFF.

This sequence joins TRBV7-9 and TRBJ2-1; 7 bases are a match to TRBD2. The ends lost 5 bases at V and 0 bases at J; junction bases unmatched: 10. This CDR3 has 17 amino acids. CDR1 is SEHNR, CDR2 FQNEAQ, per germline (reference sequence). The CDR3 DNA sequence: TGTGCCAGCAGCCTCCTGACTAGCCCGAGCTCCTACAATGAGCAGTTCTTC. It encodes CASSLLTSPSSYNEQFF.

This clonotype came up many times. This chain joins TRBV7-2 and TRBJ1-2, with 8 bases matching TRBD1. The germline CDR1 and CDR2 sequences are SGHTA and FQGNSA. This CDR3 is built from 14 residues. V dropped 4 bases and J dropped 4; count of bases not matched to a gene: 5. The CDR3 reads CASSSDRAGYGYTF. The CDR3 region has the DNA TGTGCCAGCAGCTCGGACAGGGCTGGCTATGGCTACACCTTC.

Many counts were recorded for this clonotype. The junction and the germline gene differ at one end; a read error may be behind it. The rearrangement joins TRBV15 to TRBJ2-1; either TRBD1 or TRBD2 may supply D (5 bases each). This CDR3 spans 12 amino acids. In germline, CDR1 is LNHNV, CDR2 YYDKDF (reference sequence). CDR3 sequence: CATSRDYRDRVF. The CDR3 coding sequence is TGTGCCACCAGCAGAGATTACCGGGACCGGGTCTTC.

This clonotype was seen at least ten times. V and J are TRBV14 and TRBJ1-1, with unresolved D. CDR1 is SGHDN and CDR2 is FVKESK in the germline V gene. Trimming pared 3 bases from V and 1 base from J, leaving 18 bases between. The CDR3 sequence is 17 residues long. CDR3 amino acids: CASSQRDLRATNTEAFF. CDR3 nucleotide sequence: TGTGCCAGCAGCCAGAGAGATCTGAGGGCGACGAACACTGAAGCTTTCTTT.

This clonotype was found many times. CDR3 amino acids: CASGGTSGYNEQFF. The CDR3 DNA follows: TGTGCCAGCGGAGGGACTAGCGGCTACAATGAGCAGTTCTTC. This chain uses TRBV6-1 with TRBJ2-1, with 11 bases matching TRBD2. Germline V gives CDR1 MNHNS, CDR2 SASEGT. CDR3 length: 14 amino acids. V shed 8 bases, J shed 3 bases, and the junction held 3 bases outside the gene matches.

This clonotype was observed at least ten times. The chain joins TRBV28 to TRBJ1-5; 8 bases are a match to TRBD1. The CDR3 loop spans 15 amino acids. V lost 2 bases to trimming and J lost 5 bases; unmatched junction nucleotides: 5. The V gene's germline CDR1 is MDHEN and CDR2 SYDVKM. Written as DNA, the CDR3 is TGTGCCAGCAGTTTAGCGGGACAGGCACATCAGCCCCAGCATTTT. The encoded protein is CASSLAGQAHQPQHF. Together with reference TRBV28 and TRBJ1-5, the CDR3 gives the full variable domain: DVKVTQSSRYLVKRTGEKVFLECVQDMDHENMFWYRQDPGLGLRLIYFSYDVKMKEKGDIPEGYSVSREKKERFSLILESASTNQTSMYLCASSLAGQAHQPQHFGDGTRLSIL.

This clonotype was counted ten times or more. The chain uses TRBV7-3 and TRBJ1-1; no reliable D call. CDR3 size: 15 residues. Germline V CDR1 and CDR2: SGHTA, FQGTGA. V lost 1 base to trimming and J lost 4 bases, with 13 bases between them. The CDR3 DNA sequence: TGTGCCAGCAGCTTAAGTGGAGGACCAGGCACTGAAGCTTTCTTT. Its protein product is CASSLSGGPGTEAFF. The full variable domain, its missing parts supplied by reference TRBV7-3 and TRBJ1-1, is GAGVSQTPSNKVTEKGKYVELRCDPISGHTALYWYRQSLGQGPEFLIYFQGTGAADDSGLPNDRFFAVRPEGSVSTLKIQRTERGDSAVYLCASSLSGGPGTEAFFGQGTRLTVV.

This clonotype was detected only a few times. The V call is TRBV19, the J call TRBJ1-4, with D possibly matching TRBD1 (5 bases). V was cut by 5 bases and J by 5 bases, with 9 bases left in between. The CDR3 consists of 13 residues. In germline, CDR1 is LNHDA, CDR2 SQIVND (reference sequence). This CDR3 reads CASSGDSNEKLFF. The CDR3 coding sequence is TGTGCCAGTAGTGGCGACAGCAATGAAAAACTGTTTTTT.

The genes are TRBV5-4 and TRBJ1-3; D is unresolved. The germline V gene encodes CDR1 SGHNT and CDR2 YYREEE (reference sequence). This CDR3 region has 14 residues. V lost 3 bases and J 0 bases, leaving 7 bases between the germline ends. CDR3 amino acids: CASSSMSSGNTIYF. The CDR3 bases are TGTGCCAGCAGCTCGATGAGCTCTGGAAACACCATATATTTT.

This clonotype was recorded a few times. The V call is TRBV11-3, the J call TRBJ2-7; the match to TRBD2 covers 7 bases. Trimming removed 0 bases from V and 5 bases from J; junction bases left unmatched: 1. CDR3 length: 13 amino acids. CDR1 and CDR2 from the germline V gene are SGHNT and YENEEA. The CDR3 spells CASSLEREDEQYF. In DNA form, the CDR3 reads TGTGCCAGCAGCTTAGAACGGGAGGACGAGCAGTACTTC.

In this sample, this clonotype turned up many times. The CDR3 coding sequence is TGTGCCAGCAGCTTCAACAGGGAAACTGAAGCTTTCTTT. Protein sequence: CASSFNRETEAFF. The rearrangement links TRBV7-2 to TRBJ1-1; D might be TRBD1 (6 bases). Germline V gene sequence: CDR1 SGHTA, CDR2 FQGNSA. V lost 3 bases, J lost 5 bases, and 10 bases lay in between. The CDR3 loop spans 13 amino acids.

The chain recombines TRBV10-3 with TRBJ1-4, with 9 bases that match TRBD1. This CDR3 has 14 residues. From germline, CDR1 is ENHRY and CDR2 SYGVKD. V shed 6 bases, J shed 10 bases, and the junction held 9 bases outside the gene matches. The CDR3 region has the DNA TGTGCCATCAGCAACGGACAGGGGTCGGCAAAACTGTTTTTT. Its translation is CAISNGQGSAKLFF.

This clonotype has just a few counts. The gene calls are TRBV6-2 or TRBV6-3 and TRBJ1-1; D might be TRBD1 (5 bases). The CDR3 runs 16 residues. The germline V gene encodes CDR1 MNHEY and CDR2 SVGEGT. The V gene lost 2 bases and the J gene lost 6 bases, with 19 bases spanning the gap. CDR3 coding DNA: TGTGCCAGCAGTTACGGGGCAGGTGGAAGGAGACCTGAAGCTTTCTTT. Amino acids: CASSYGAGGRRPEAFF.

This clonotype was seen at least ten times. The chain is built from TRBV7-2 and TRBJ2-7, with D maybe TRBD2 (6 bases). The CDR3 length is 14 residues. Germline V gene lookup returns CDR1 SGHTA and CDR2 FQGNSA. Trimming took off 2 bases at V and 2 bases at J, with 10 bases between the two ends. The CDR3 DNA follows: TGTGCCAGCAGCTTATCATGGGGGGCCTACGAGCAGTACTTC. Amino acids: CASSLSWGAYEQYF.

This clonotype was detected many times. This chain joins TRBV12-5 and TRBJ2-3; 7 positions agree with TRBD1. The CDR3 has 15 residues. The V and J ends lost 1 base and 0 bases, in that order; junction bases with no gene match: 1. In germline, CDR1 is LGHNT, CDR2 FRNRAP. Here the CDR3 reads CASGLAGQSTDTQYF. For the CDR3, the DNA is TGTGCTAGTGGTTTGGCGGGACAGAGCACAGATACGCAGTATTTT.

The chain combines TRBV6-6 with TRBJ2-7; 10 nucleotides line up with TRBD1. The CDR3 sequence is 15 residues long. J lost 5 bases, V lost 1 base, and 5 bases had no gene match. Looked up from germline, CDR1 is MNHNY and CDR2 is SVGAGI (reference sequence). DNA for the CDR3: TGTGCCAGCAGTTACTTCGGACAGGGGGGAAACGAGCAGTACTTC. Encoded protein: CASSYFGQGGNEQYF.

At least ten counts were recorded for this clonotype. The chain joins TRBV7-2 to TRBJ2-7; possibly TRBD2 for D (5 bases). V dropped 5 bases and J dropped 0 bases, with 20 bases sitting between them. The CDR3 is 17 amino acids. Germline lookup yields CDR1 SGHTA and CDR2 FQGNSA. This chain's CDR3 is CASSQEIPGSSSYEQYF. The CDR3 nucleotides read TGTGCCAGCAGCCAGGAGATTCCGGGATCGAGCTCCTACGAGCAGTACTTC.

In this sample, this clonotype turned up a few times. The CDR3 DNA is TGTGCCAGTAGGAGTCGGGGCGGGAACACTGAAGCTTTCTTT. Translated, it gives CASRSRGGNTEAFF. The chain employs TRBV19 and TRBJ1-1; maybe TRBD1 (5 bases). Trimming left V 6 bases short and J 1 base short, with 12 bases between. The germline V gene encodes CDR1 LNHDA and CDR2 SQIVND (reference sequence). The CDR3 is 14 residues long.

At least ten counts were recorded for this clonotype. This rearrangement joins TRBV7-2 to TRBJ2-3; TRBD1 is a possible D gene (7 bases). V gave up 5 bases and J gave up 5 bases, with 14 bases separating them. The CDR3 runs to 14 residues. Germline V lookup: CDR1 SGHTA, CDR2 FQGNSA. CDR3 nucleotides: TGTGCCAGCAGCCCCGGAGGGGGCGGAGATACGCAGTATTTT. Protein: CASSPGGGGDTQYF.